This T cell receptor (beta chain) stems from a study of T cells in localized non-small cell lung cancer. Study findings and constraints: Because researchers sequenced only one region of the tumor, heterogeneity is still possible. Tumor trailed uninvolved adjacent lung in T cell clonality, which peaked there. Longer overall survival was linked to higher blood T cell density.

Data came from immunoSEQ multiplex PCR; TCRdb stores just in-frame clones and leaves some out. The table lists tens of thousands of clones, around 79% of them singletons. CDR1 is LNHNV and CDR2 is YYDKDF in the germline V gene (reference sequence). The CDR3 is 15 amino acids. The V end was cut by 1 base, the J end by 1 base, with 9 bases between. Details on this clone: Its cognate antigen is unknown.

This receptor was identified in a woman aged 40-75 years with stage II squamous cell lung carcinoma. The input for sequencing was PBMCs, taken before any cancer treatment. The chain employs TRBV15 and TRBJ2-3; D is undetermined. The CDR3 DNA reads as TGTGCCACCAGCAGAGGGGATTATGGCACAGATACGCAGTATTTT. This codes for CATSRGDYGTDTQYF.